This T cell receptor beta chain is from a study of T cells in Graves' hyperthyroidism and ophthalmopathy. Amplification of TCR beta CDR3 regions used RNA as the template. The primer set for the first-round RT-PCR of the TCR CDR3 was HTBI. TCRdb fed the multiplex PCR reads into MiXCR, producing one record per CDR3 protein. Of about 300,000 distinct CDR3 sequences listed, less than 30% were seen once; the top ten hold about 25%. Trimming cost V 3 bases and J 7 bases, with 4 bases left between them. The CDR3 spans 12 residues. In its sample, this clonotype was seen many times. Newly diagnosed hyperthyroidism patients aged 18 to 65 years had disease lasting under 2 months. Exclusion criteria comprised uncontrolled infection, other autoimmune disease, pregnancy or lactation. About 10 ml of fresh peripheral blood supplied the PBMCs.

J is TRBJ1-6 and V is TRBV12-3 or TRBV12-4; unclear D gene. Material: blood. This TCR derives from a man aged 35 to 55 with Graves' hyperthyroidism that later progressed to Graves' ophthalmopathy. CDR3 nucleotides: TGTGCCAGCAGTTTCAGGAATTCACCCCTCCACTTT. It yields the protein CASSFRNSPLHF.